This passage covers 10 T cell receptor beta chains from one sample sequenced in a study of blood T cell repertoires in COVID-19 (dated by TCRdb to 2020 to 2021). Libraries were constructed by the immunoSEQ multiplex PCR assay. TCRdb holds this immuneACCESS table with in-frame rearrangements only. Some clones are missing; in checked studies, unresolved V genes explain under half, and the rest has no known cause. This sample is represented by about 98,000 clones; around 82% of them were singletons. The biggest ten clones account for 11% of the sample. The specimen sequenced was peripheral blood. Source of these receptors: an older man with active or convalescent COVID-19.

The chain joins TRBV7-3 to TRBJ2-2, with 8 bases fitting TRBD1. The CDR3 covers 18 residues. With V trimmed by 5 bases and J by 3 bases, 14 bases remained unmatched. Germline V gives CDR1 SGHTA, CDR2 FQGTGA. The CDR3 reads CASSHKASGGLDTGELFF. The CDR3 DNA reads TGTGCCAGCAGCCATAAGGCGTCAGGGGGCCTGGACACCGGGGAGCTGTTTTTT.

The sample holds a few counts of this clone. The J gene is TRBJ2-1, the V gene TRBV5-8, with D possibly TRBD1 on 6 matching bases. V lost 3 bases and J 3 bases, leaving 19 bases between the germline ends. CDR1 and CDR2 from the germline V gene are SGHTS and YDEGEE. There are 17 residues in the CDR3. CDR3 region: CASSSPWPRGDYNEQFF. CDR3 DNA sequence: TGTGCCAGCAGCTCCCCTTGGCCCAGGGGCGACTACAATGAGCAGTTCTTC.

The chain links TRBV2 to TRBJ2-5; the D gene is possibly TRBD1 (5 bases). Deletions cut 5 bases from V and 2 bases from J, with 15 bases between. CDR3 size: 15 residues. Looked up from germline, CDR1 is SNHLY and CDR2 is FYNNEI. CDR3 sequence reads: CASSNLDRPQETQYF. DNA of the CDR3: TGTGCCAGCAGTAATCTCGACAGACCTCAAGAGACCCAGTACTTC. The full variable domain, its missing parts supplied by reference TRBV2 and TRBJ2-5, is EPEVTQTPSHQVTQMGQEVILRCVPISNHLYFYWYRQILGQKVEFLVSFYNNEISEKSEIFDDQFSVERPDGSNFTLKIRSTKLEDSAMYFCASSNLDRPQETQYFGPGTRLLVL.

The chain uses TRBV9 and TRBJ1-5; possibly TRBD1 for D (5 bases). CDR1 and CDR2 (germline): SGDLS, YYNGEE. The CDR3 consists of 14 residues. V lost 4 bases to trimming and J lost 7 bases, with 15 bases between them. The CDR3 DNA sequence: TGTGCCAGCAGCCCGGGGGGTTTCGGGCAGCCCCAGCATTTT. Translating gives CASSPGGFGQPQHF.

The rearrangement links TRBV2 to TRBJ1-3; no definite D call. Deletions cut 8 bases from V and 1 base from J, with 9 bases between. The CDR3 is 13 residues long. Germline loops: CDR1 SNHLY, CDR2 FYNNEI. The CDR3 loop reads CASVRQSGNTIYF. The CDR3 DNA sequence: TGTGCCAGCGTCAGACAATCTGGAAACACCATATATTTT. Combining the CDR3 with reference TRBV2 and TRBJ1-3 gives the whole variable domain EPEVTQTPSHQVTQMGQEVILRCVPISNHLYFYWYRQILGQKVEFLVSFYNNEISEKSEIFDDQFSVERPDGSNFTLKIRSTKLEDSAMYFCASVRQSGNTIYFGEGSWLTVV.

The rearrangement uses TRBV6-5 and TRBJ2-7; D is undetermined. There are 14 residues in the CDR3. Per the germline V gene, CDR1 is MNHEY and CDR2 is SVGAGI. V was shortened by 5 bases and J by 3 bases, with 14 bases between the two germline ends. CDR3 in amino acids: CASSNRTVFYEQYF. In nucleotides, the CDR3 is TGTGCCAGCAGTAACAGAACAGTATTCTACGAGCAGTACTTC.

CDR3 coding DNA: TGCGCCAGCAGCTTCGGGACAGACTACGAGCAGTACTTC. This encodes CASSFGTDYEQYF. This chain joins TRBV5-1 and TRBJ2-7; TRBD1 matches at 7 bases. The length of the CDR3 is 13 residues. Germline V gene data show CDR1 as SGHRS and CDR2 as YFSETQ. The trim removed 2 bases at V and 3 bases at J, leaving 2 bases unmatched.

There are a few counts of this clone. The chain couples TRBV30 to TRBJ1-2, with 10 bases identical to TRBD1. Germline lookup yields CDR1 GTSNPN and CDR2 SVGIG (reference sequence). The CDR3 runs to 15 residues. Trimming took 3 bases from V and 8 from J; bases not matched to a gene: 12. CDR3 amino acids: CAWRPPDRGTVGYTF. The CDR3 coding sequence is TGTGCCTGGAGGCCACCGGACAGGGGGACAGTCGGCTACACCTTC. The entire variable domain, with the rest obtained from reference TRBV30 and TRBJ1-2, is as follows: SQTIHQWPATLVQPVGSPLSLECTVEGTSNPNLYWYRQAAGRGLQLLFYSVGIGQISSEVPQNLSASRPQDRQFILSSKKLLLSDSGFYLCAWRPPDRGTVGYTFGSGTRLTVV.

The V and J genes are TRBV5-1 and TRBJ2-7, with TRBD1 matching over 7 bases. CDR1 is SGHRS and CDR2 is YFSETQ in the germline V gene. With 0 bases clipped from V and 3 bases from J, the junction kept 9 bases outside the gene matches. The CDR3 consists of 16 residues. The CDR3: CASSLAGGAGGYEQYF. The CDR3 DNA reads TGCGCCAGCAGCTTGGCAGGGGGAGCAGGGGGCTACGAGCAGTACTTC.

The genes are TRBV7-6 and TRBJ2-1; weak D call: TRBD1 (5 bases). V gave up 4 bases and J gave up 1 base, with 14 bases separating them. The CDR3 totals 16 residues. CDR1 SGHVS and CDR2 FNYEAQ come from the germline V gene. In DNA, the CDR3 is TGTGCCAGCAGCTATCTAGGGGCTAGGTCCTACAATGAGCAGTTCTTC. Its protein product is CASSYLGARSYNEQFF.